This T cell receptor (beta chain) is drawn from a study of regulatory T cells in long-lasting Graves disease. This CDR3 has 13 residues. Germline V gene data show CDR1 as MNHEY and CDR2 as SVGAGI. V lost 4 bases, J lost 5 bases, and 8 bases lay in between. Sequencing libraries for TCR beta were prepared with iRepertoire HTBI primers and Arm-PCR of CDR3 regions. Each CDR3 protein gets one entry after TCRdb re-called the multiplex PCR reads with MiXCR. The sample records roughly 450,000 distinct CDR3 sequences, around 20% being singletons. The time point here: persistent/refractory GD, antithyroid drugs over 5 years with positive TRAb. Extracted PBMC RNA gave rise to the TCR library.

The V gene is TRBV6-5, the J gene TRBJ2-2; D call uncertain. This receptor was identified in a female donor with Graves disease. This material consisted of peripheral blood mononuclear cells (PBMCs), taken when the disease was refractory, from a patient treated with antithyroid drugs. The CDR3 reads CASSFLVTGELFF. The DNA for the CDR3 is TGTGCCAGCAGTTTTCTCGTAACCGGGGAGCTGTTTTTT.